This TCR beta chain was recorded in a study of blood T cell repertoires in COVID-19. Measured with immunoSEQ multiplex PCR; TCRdb has only the in-frame clones, and not every one. The repertoire holds 95,000 to 150,000 clones, with around nine tenths as singletons. The sequenced sample was peripheral blood. The clonotype originates from a woman aged 80 or over with acute or convalescent COVID-19.

CDR3 sequence (DNA): TGTGCCAGCATCTCCAATAGCGGGGGGGTCACCGGGGAGCTGTTTTTT. Protein: CASISNSGGVTGELFF. The chain combines TRBV7-8 with TRBJ2-2, with 11 positions matching TRBD2. J was trimmed by 4 bases and V by 7 bases; bases with no gene match: 8. The germline V gene encodes CDR1 SGHVS and CDR2 FQNEAQ. The CDR3 spans 16 residues. The full variable domain, rest sourced from reference TRBV7-8 and TRBJ2-2, is GAGVSQSPRYKVAKRGQDVALRCDPISGHVSLFWYQQALGQGPEFLTYFQNEAQLDKSGLPSDRFFAERPEGSVSTLKIQRTQQEDSAVYLCASISNSGGVTGELFFGEGSRLTVL.